Sequencing of this T cell receptor (beta chain) was carried out in a study of CD8+ T cells in alopecia areata. Points from the study as a whole: Researchers report lesional scalp, most notably alopecia totalis/universalis, outstripped normal scalp in clonality. Scalp sample sequencing also detects resident alphabeta T cells of normal skin. Whereas mice showed it more clearly, TCR sharing across patients was murkier, possibly because of HLA.

Alopecia areata patients had lesional scalp punch biopsies and peripheral blood taken from them. Extracted RNA was reverse transcribed into cDNA, the sequencing template. Only in-frame clones appear in the TCRdb table, and some are missing; sequencing was by immunoSEQ multiplex PCR. The sample lists 30,000 to 35,000 clones, approximately 52% occurring once. This clone was counted between two and nine times. No antigen is known for it. The receptor was derived from a human donor with alopecia areata. Material: NKG2D-high CD8+ T cells sorted from blood.

CDR3 sequence (DNA): TGTGCCAGCAGCTTTAGCGGGGGCTACGAGCAGTACTTC. It yields the protein CASSFSGGYEQYF. The rearrangement uses TRBV7-6 and TRBJ2-7; 9 nucleotides agree with TRBD2. This CDR3 is built from 13 residues. Germline loops: CDR1 SGHVS, CDR2 FNYEAQ. The V and J ends lost 3 bases and 3 bases, in that order; junction bases with no gene match: 0.